A selection of T cell receptor delta chains follows, all from one sample in a study of gamma-delta T cells after stem cell transplantation. TCRdb reanalyzed the RT-PCR reads using CATT. The table shows over 2,500 delta-chain clones, with less than 2% occurring only once. Sequenced input: gamma-delta T cells. All receptors come from a human donor. It is not recorded whose cells these are; they may come from a transplant donor. Each CDR3 is given with its conserved first and last residue. Each record gives: CDR3 protein, CDR3 DNA, J gene, V gene, clone size, D gene. The D gene is left open where the match is weak. Some rows have no size entry. The others give once, few or many, or a class for an expanded clone.

CDR3 protein: CACDTVEYTDKLIF
CDR3 DNA: TGTGCCTGTGACACCGTTGAGTACACCGATAAACTCATCTTT
J gene: TRDJ1
V gene: TRDV2
clone size: medium-sized
D gene: -

CDR3 protein: CACDPVLGVPEGLIF
CDR3 DNA: TGTGCCTGTGACCCCGTACTGGGGGTCCCTGAGGGACTCATCTTC
J gene: TRDJ1
V gene: TRDV2
clone size: -
D gene: TRDD3

CDR3 protein: CALGGRFWMAFLLLGAEWGTSKLIF
CDR3 DNA: TGTGCTCTTGGGGGGCGATTCTGGATGGCCTTCCTTTTACTGGGGGCTGAGTGGGGGACCTCTAAACTCATCTTT
J gene: TRDJ1
V gene: TRDV1
clone size: medium-sized
D gene: -

CDR3 protein: CACDTIARPADKLIF
CDR3 DNA: TGTGCCTGTGACACTATAGCCCGGCCAGCCGATAAACTCATCTTT
J gene: TRDJ1
V gene: TRDV2
clone size: -
D gene: -

CDR3 protein: CALGERSVLRDWGYTDKLIF
CDR3 DNA: TGTGCTCTTGGGGAAAGATCGGTACTACGGGACTGGGGGTACACCGATAAACTCATCTTT
J gene: TRDJ1
V gene: TRDV1
clone size: medium-sized
D gene: TRDD3

CDR3 protein: CACDALGAMGTDKLTF
CDR3 DNA: TGTGCCTGTGACGCACTGGGGGCCATGGGGACCGATAAACTCACCTTT
J gene: TRDJ1
V gene: TRDV2
clone size: -
D gene: TRDD3

CDR3 protein: CACDPLVVDDKLIF
CDR3 DNA: TGTGCCTGTGACCCTCTGGTGGTTGATGATAAACTCATCTTT
J gene: TRDJ1
V gene: TRDV2
clone size: -
D gene: -

CDR3 protein: CACDTVASSQSKIVRDKLIF
CDR3 DNA: TGTGCCTGTGACACCGTGGCTTCCTCACAGTCGAAAATAGTAAGGGATAAACTCATCTTT
J gene: TRDJ1
V gene: TRDV2
clone size: medium-sized
D gene: -

CDR3 protein: CACDLLGDTPTDKLIF
CDR3 DNA: TGTGCCTGTGATCTACTGGGGGATACTCCGACCGATAAACTCATCTTT
J gene: TRDJ1
V gene: TRDV2
clone size: -
D gene: TRDD3

CDR3 protein: CACEGFPLVLGSTDKLIF
CDR3 DNA: TGTGCCTGTGAAGGTTTCCCTCTTGTACTGGGGTCCACCGATAAACTCATCTTT
J gene: TRDJ1
V gene: TRDV2
clone size: large
D gene: TRDD3

CDR3 protein: CACDTLGGGTDKLIF
CDR3 DNA: TGTGCCTGTGACACCCTCGGGGGGGGTACCGATAAACTCATCTTT
J gene: TRDJ1
V gene: TRDV2
clone size: -
D gene: -

CDR3 protein: CACDTLRGIRQTNTDKLIF
CDR3 DNA: TGTGCCTGTGACACCCTGAGGGGGATACGTCAAACAAACACCGATAAACTCATCTTT
J gene: TRDJ1
V gene: TRDV2
clone size: -
D gene: TRDD3

CDR3 protein: CACDTVGLGGFSYTDKLIF
CDR3 DNA: TGTGCCTGTGACACGGTCGGTCTTGGTGGGTTTTCGTACACCGATAAACTCATCTTT
J gene: TRDJ1
V gene: TRDV2
clone size: medium-sized
D gene: -

CDR3 protein: CALGDIRSRWGITGLKLIF
CDR3 DNA: TGTGCTCTTGGGGACATACGATCTAGGTGGGGGATAACAGGGCTTAAACTCATCTTT
J gene: TRDJ1
V gene: TRDV1
clone size: few
D gene: TRDD3

CDR3 protein: CACDTAPFPGWGNTDKLTF
CDR3 DNA: TGTGCCTGTGACACCGCGCCTTTTCCGGGGTGGGGGAACACCGATAAACTCACCTTT
J gene: TRDJ1
V gene: TRDV2
clone size: -
D gene: TRDD3

CDR3 protein: CACDTVGGPRRSDKLIF
CDR3 DNA: TGTGCCTGTGACACGGTGGGGGGTCCGCGTAGGTCCGATAAACTCATCTTT
J gene: TRDJ1
V gene: TRDV2
clone size: -
D gene: -

CDR3 protein: CACDGLETDKLIF
CDR3 DNA: TGTGCCTGTGACGGATTAGAAACCGATAAACTCATCTTT
J gene: TRDJ1
V gene: TRDV2
clone size: medium-sized
D gene: -